This record concerns one T cell receptor (beta chain) sequence. Its antigen is as yet unknown. The sample is drawn from a study of CD8+ T cells in alopecia areata. Germline CDR1 SQVTM, CDR2 ANQGSEA. The germline V and J ends were trimmed by 1 base and 1 base, with 12 bases remaining between them. The CDR3 loop spans 15 amino acids. Findings and caveats of the study: Patients displayed less clarity in TCR sharing than mice, a finding possibly related to HLA. Scalp sequencing captures resident alphabeta T cells of normal skin too. Higher clonality than in normal scalp was seen in lesional scalp, especially alopecia totalis/universalis.

In each case, RNA was isolated and then reverse transcribed into cDNA as the sequencing template. The table came from immunoSEQ multiplex PCR; TCRdb's copy has only in-frame clones and leaves some out. The profile shows around 190,000 clones, 45% to 70% of them singletons. Separation by sorting yielded CD4+ and CD8+ T cells from PBMCs. J is TRBJ2-3 and V is TRBV29-1; D is ambiguous. Sequenced sample: CD8+ T cells sorted from blood. The source is a human donor in good health. This chain's CDR3 is CSVEGGDEGTDTQYF. Here the CDR3 DNA reads TGCAGCGTTGAAGGAGGAGACGAGGGCACAGATACGCAGTATTTT.